The 2 T cell receptor beta chains presented below share a single source sample, sequenced in a study of blood T cells in healthy people across ages. Together with a sample-barcoded 5' primer, a J-beta primer mix was included in a second PCR lasting roughly 6 to 12 cycles. One entry per CDR3 protein results from TCRdb running MiXCR on the 5' RACE reads. The sample lists 750,000 to 1,000,000 distinct CDR3 sequences, under 35% occurring once. These data were also reused for a study on T cells of mothers and their children.

The sequenced sample consisted of blood. The receptor set was obtained from a woman in her forties in good health.

This clonotype was seen only a few times. The chain couples TRBV2 to TRBJ1-2; D is undetermined. CDR3 length: 13 residues. Deletions cut 4 bases from V and 4 bases from J, with 10 bases between. From germline, CDR1 is SNHLY and CDR2 FYNNEI. This CDR3 is CASSGGAFYGYTF. The CDR3 coding sequence is TGTGCCAGCAGTGGGGGAGCCTTCTATGGCTACACCTTC.

This clonotype was detected a few times. The gene calls are TRBV6-6 and TRBJ2-1, with 11 bases that match TRBD2. The CDR3 totals 15 residues. V dropped 6 bases and J dropped 5; count of bases not matched to a gene: 6. CDR1 and CDR2 from the germline V gene are MNHNY and SVGAGI (reference sequence). The CDR3: CASRSSGGFDNEQFF. The CDR3 DNA sequence: TGTGCCAGCAGATCTAGCGGGGGGTTCGACAATGAGCAGTTCTTC.